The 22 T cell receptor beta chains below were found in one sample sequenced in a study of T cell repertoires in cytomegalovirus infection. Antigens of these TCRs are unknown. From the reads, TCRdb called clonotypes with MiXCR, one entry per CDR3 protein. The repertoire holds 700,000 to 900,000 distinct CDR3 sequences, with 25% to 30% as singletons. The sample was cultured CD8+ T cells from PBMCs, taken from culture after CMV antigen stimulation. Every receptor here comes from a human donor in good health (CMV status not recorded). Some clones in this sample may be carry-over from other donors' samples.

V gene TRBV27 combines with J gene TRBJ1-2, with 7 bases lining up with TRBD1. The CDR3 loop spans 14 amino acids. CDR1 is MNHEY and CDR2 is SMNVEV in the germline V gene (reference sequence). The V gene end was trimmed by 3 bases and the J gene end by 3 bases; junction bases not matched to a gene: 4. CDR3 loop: CASSFQGTDYGYTF. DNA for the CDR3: TGTGCCAGCAGTTTCCAGGGGACAGACTATGGCTACACCTTC.

The DNA for the CDR3 is TGTGCCAGCAGTTATTTTCTTTCCGGGACACTTTATGGCTACACCTTC. It specifies CASSYFLSGTLYGYTF. The J gene is TRBJ1-2, the V gene TRBV6-5; D perhaps matches TRBD1 (6 bases). V lost 3 bases to trimming and J lost 5 bases, with 19 bases between them. The CDR3 runs to 16 residues. Per the germline V gene, CDR1 is MNHEY and CDR2 is SVGAGI.

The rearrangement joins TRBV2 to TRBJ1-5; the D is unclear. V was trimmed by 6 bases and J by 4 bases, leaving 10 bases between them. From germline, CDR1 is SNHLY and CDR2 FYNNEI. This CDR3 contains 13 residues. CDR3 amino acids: CASRGWDNQPQHF. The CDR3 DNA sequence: TGTGCCAGCAGGGGGTGGGATAATCAGCCCCAGCATTTT.

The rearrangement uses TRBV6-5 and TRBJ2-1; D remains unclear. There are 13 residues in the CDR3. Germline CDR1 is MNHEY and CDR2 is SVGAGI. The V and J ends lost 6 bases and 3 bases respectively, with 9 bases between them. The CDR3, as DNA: TGTGCCAGCAGACTACAAATCTACAATGAGCAGTTCTTC. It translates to CASRLQIYNEQFF.

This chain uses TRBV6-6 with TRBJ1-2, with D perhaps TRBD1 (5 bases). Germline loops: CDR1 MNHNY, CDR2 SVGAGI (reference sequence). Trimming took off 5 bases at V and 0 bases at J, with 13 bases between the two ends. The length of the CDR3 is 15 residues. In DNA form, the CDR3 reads TGTGCCAGCAGTGTTAACAGGAACGCTAACTATGGCTACACCTTC. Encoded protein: CASSVNRNANYGYTF.

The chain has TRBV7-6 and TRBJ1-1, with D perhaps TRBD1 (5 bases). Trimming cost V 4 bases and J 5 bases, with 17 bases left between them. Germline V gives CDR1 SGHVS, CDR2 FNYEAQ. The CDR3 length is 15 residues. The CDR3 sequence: CASSSDDPRVTEAFF. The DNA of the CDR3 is TGTGCCAGCAGCTCGGACGATCCCAGGGTTACTGAAGCTTTCTTT. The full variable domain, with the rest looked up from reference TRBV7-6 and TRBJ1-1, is GAGVSQSPRYKVTKRGQDVALRCDPISGHVSLYWYRQALGQGPEFLTYFNYEAQQDKSGLPNDRFSAERPEGSISTLTIQRTEQRDSAMYRCASSSDDPRVTEAFFGQGTRLTVV.

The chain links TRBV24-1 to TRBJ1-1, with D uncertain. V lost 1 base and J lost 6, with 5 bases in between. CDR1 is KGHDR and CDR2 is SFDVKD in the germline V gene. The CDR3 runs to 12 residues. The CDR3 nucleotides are TGTGCCACCAGTGATTTCGGTGCTGAAGCTTTCTTT. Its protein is CATSDFGAEAFF.

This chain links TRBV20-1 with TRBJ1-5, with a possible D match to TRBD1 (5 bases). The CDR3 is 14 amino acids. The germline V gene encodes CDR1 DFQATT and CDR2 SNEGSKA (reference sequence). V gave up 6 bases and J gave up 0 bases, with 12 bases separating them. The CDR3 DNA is TGCAGTGCCTGGGACGTAGATAGCAATCAGCCCCAGCATTTT. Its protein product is CSAWDVDSNQPQHF.

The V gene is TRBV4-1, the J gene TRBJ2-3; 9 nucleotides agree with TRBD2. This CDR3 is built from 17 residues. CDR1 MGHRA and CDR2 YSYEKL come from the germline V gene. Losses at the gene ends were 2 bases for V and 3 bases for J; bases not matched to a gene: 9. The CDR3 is CASSQRLAGGPTDTQYF. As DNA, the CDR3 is TGCGCCAGCAGCCAAAGGTTGGCGGGGGGGCCGACAGATACGCAGTATTTT.

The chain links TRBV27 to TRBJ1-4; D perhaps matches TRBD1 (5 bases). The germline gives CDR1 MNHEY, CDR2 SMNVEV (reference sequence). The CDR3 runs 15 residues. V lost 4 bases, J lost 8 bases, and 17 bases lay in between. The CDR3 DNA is TGTGCCAGCAGTTCAAAAGAACAGGAAAGGGAAAAACTGTTTTTT. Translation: CASSSKEQEREKLFF.

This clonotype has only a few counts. CDR3 region: CASSSRDREHNEQFF. The CDR3 coding sequence is TGTGCCAGCAGCTCCCGGGACAGAGAGCACAATGAGCAGTTCTTC. J is TRBJ2-1 and V is TRBV7-9; TRBD1 matches 7 bases. V trimming: 4 bases; J trimming: 5 bases; junction bases outside the gene matches: 8. In germline, CDR1 is SEHNR, CDR2 FQNEAQ (reference sequence). The CDR3 has 15 amino acids.

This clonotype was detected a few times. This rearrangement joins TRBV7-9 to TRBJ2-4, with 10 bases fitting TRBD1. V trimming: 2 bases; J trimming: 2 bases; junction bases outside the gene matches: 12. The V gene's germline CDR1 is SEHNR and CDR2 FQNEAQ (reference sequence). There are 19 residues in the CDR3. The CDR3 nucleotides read TGTGCCAGCAGCTTAAATTTTGGGACAGGGGTCTTGCCCAAAAACATTCAGTACTTC. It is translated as CASSLNFGTGVLPKNIQYF.

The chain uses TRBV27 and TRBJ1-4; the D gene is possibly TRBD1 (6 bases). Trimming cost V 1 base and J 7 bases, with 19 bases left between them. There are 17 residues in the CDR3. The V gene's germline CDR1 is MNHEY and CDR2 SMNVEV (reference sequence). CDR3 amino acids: CASSLFFLQGRGEKLFF. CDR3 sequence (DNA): TGTGCCAGCAGTTTATTCTTCTTGCAGGGGAGGGGTGAAAAACTGTTTTTT.

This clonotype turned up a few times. The CDR3 reads CASSRWGENTEAFF. The CDR3 region has the DNA TGTGCCAGCAGCCGGTGGGGAGAGAACACTGAAGCTTTCTTT. The chain links TRBV5-4 to TRBJ1-1, with D unclear. V was cut by 4 bases and J by 1 base, with 11 bases left in between. This CDR3 comprises 14 residues. The germline V gene has CDR1 SGHNT and CDR2 YYREEE (reference sequence).

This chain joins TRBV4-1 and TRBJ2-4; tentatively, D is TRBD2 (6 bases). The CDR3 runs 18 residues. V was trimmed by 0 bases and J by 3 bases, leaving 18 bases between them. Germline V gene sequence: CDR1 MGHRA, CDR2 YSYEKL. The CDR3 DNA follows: TGCGCCAGCAGCCAAGATTTCGGGGGTCGTGAAGTCAAAAACATTCAGTACTTC. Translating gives CASSQDFGGREVKNIQYF.

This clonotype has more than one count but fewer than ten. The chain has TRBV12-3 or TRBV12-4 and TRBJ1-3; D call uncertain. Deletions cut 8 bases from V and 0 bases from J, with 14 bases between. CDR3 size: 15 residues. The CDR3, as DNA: TGTGCCAGCGGAACTAATAGGAACTCTGGAAACACCATATATTTT. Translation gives CASGTNRNSGNTIYF.

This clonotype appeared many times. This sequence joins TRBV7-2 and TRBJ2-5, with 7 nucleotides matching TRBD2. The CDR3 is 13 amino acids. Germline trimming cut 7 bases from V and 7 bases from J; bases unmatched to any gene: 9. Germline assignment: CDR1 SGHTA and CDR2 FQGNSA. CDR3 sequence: CASIGGGSVTQYF. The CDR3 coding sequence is TGTGCCAGCATTGGGGGGGGTTCGGTGACCCAGTACTTC.

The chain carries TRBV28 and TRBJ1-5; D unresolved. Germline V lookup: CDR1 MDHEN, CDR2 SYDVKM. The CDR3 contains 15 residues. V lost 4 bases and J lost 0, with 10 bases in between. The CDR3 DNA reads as TGTGCCAGCAGTTGGTCTGATTATAGCAATCAGCCCCAGCATTTT. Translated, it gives CASSWSDYSNQPQHF.

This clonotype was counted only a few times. CDR3 sequence reads: CASSSPGILGQGEQYV. The CDR3 DNA is TGTGCCAGCAGCTCCCCAGGGATCCTCGGGCAGGGGGAGCAGTACGTC. V and J are TRBV11-2 and TRBJ2-7; D might be TRBD1 (6 bases). In germline, CDR1 is SGHAT, CDR2 FQNNGV. V lost 4 bases, J lost 7 bases, and 23 bases lay in between. CDR3 length: 16 residues.

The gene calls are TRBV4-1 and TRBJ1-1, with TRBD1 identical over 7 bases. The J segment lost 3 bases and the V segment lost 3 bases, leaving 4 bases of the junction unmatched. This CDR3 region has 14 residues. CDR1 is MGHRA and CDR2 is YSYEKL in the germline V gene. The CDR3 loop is CASSQNTGDTEAFF. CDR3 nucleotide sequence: TGCGCCAGCAGCCAGAATACAGGGGACACTGAAGCTTTCTTT.

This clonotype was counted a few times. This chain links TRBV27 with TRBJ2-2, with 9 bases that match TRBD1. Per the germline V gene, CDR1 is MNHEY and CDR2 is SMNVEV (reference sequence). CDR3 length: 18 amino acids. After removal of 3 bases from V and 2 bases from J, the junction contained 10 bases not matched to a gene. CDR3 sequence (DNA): TGTGCCAGCAGTTTTCGAAGCAGGGACAGGGCCAACACCGGGGAGCTGTTTTTT. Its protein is CASSFRSRDRANTGELFF.

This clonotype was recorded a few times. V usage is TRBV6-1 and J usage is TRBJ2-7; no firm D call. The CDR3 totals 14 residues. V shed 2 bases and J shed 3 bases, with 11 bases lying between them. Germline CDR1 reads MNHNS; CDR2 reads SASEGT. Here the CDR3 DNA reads TGTGCCAGCAGTGAACTGGGTTCCGGCTACGAGCAGTACTTC. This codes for CASSELGSGYEQYF.